This entry features one T cell receptor beta chain sequence. Its antigen is not known. The V end lost 3 bases, the J end lost 5 bases, and 16 bases lay between the germline ends. Germline loops: CDR1 SGHDN, CDR2 FVKESK. The CDR3 loop spans 15 amino acids. The RNA, about 0.45 to 1 ug, was put through reverse transcription using random hexamers. MiXCR, applied by TCRdb to the immunoSEQ multiplex PCR reads, yields one record per CDR3 protein. The data show about 150,000 distinct CDR3 sequences, 95% seen once. This specimen belongs to a study of CD8 T cells in Susac syndrome. Study as a whole: The Susac syndrome patients were therapy-naive, on corticosteroids, or on intravenous immunoglobulin alone at blood draw.

Study-wide results and limits: CD4+ T cell repertoires in Susac syndrome exhibited no evidence of clonal expansion.

This clonotype originated in a human donor with Susac syndrome. The chain has TRBV14 and TRBJ2-5, with D maybe TRBD1 (5 bases). Sequencing was carried out using CD4+ T cells from PBMCs. The CDR3 reads CASSQALWRQETQYF. DNA of the CDR3: TGTGCCAGCAGCCAGGCCCTCTGGCGACAGGAGACCCAGTACTTC.